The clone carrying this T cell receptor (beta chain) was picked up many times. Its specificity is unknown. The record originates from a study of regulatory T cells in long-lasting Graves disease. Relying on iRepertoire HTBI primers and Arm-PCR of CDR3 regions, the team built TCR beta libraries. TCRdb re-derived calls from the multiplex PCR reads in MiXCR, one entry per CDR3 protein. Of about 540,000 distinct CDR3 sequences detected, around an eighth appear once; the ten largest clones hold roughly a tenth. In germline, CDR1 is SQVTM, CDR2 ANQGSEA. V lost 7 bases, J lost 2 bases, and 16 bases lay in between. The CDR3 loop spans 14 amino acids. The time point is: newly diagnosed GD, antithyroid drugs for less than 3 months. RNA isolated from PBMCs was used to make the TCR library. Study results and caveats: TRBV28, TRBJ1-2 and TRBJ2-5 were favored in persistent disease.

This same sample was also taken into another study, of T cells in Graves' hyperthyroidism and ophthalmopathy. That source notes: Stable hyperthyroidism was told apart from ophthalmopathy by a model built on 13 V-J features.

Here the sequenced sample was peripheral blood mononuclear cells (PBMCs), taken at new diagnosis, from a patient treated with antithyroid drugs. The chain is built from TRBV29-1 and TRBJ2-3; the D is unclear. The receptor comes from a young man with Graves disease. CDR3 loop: CSALGQMITDTQYF. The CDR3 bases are TGCAGCGCCCTCGGGCAGATGATCACAGATACGCAGTATTTT.